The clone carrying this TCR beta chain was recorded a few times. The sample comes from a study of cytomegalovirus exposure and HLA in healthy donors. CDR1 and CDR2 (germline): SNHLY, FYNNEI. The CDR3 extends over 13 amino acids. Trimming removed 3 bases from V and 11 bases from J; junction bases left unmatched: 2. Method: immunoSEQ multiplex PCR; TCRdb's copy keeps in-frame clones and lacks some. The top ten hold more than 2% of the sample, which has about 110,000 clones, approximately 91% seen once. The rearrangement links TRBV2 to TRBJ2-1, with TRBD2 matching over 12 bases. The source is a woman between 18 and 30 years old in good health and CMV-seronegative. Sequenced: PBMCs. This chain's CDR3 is CASSDLAGGQQFF. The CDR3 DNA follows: TGTGCCAGCAGTGACCTAGCGGGAGGGCAGCAGTTCTTC. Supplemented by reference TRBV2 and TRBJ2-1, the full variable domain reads EPEVTQTPSHQVTQMGQEVILRCVPISNHLYFYWYRQILGQKVEFLVSFYNNEISEKSEIFDDQFSVERPDGSNFTLKIRSTKLEDSAMYFCASSDLAGGQQFFGPGTRLTVL.